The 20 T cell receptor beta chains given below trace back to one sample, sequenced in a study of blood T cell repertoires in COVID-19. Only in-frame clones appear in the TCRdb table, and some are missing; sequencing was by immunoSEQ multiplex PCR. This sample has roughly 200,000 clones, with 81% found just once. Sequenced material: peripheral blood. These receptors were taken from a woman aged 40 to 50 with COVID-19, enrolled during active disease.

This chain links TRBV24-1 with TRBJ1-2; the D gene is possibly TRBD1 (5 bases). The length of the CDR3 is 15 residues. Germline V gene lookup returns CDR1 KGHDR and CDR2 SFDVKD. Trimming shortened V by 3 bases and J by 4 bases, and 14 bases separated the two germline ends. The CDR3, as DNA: TGTGCCACCAGTGATGGGACTACAGGTATCTATGGCTACACCTTC. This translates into CATSDGTTGIYGYTF.

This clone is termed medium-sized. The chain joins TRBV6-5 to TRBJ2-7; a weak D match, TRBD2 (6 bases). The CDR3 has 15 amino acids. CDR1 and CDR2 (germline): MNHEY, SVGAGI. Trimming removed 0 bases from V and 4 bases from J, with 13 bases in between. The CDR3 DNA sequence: TGTGCCAGCAGTTACTCTGGGACTGGACTATACGAGCAGTACGTC. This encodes CASSYSGTGLYEQYV.

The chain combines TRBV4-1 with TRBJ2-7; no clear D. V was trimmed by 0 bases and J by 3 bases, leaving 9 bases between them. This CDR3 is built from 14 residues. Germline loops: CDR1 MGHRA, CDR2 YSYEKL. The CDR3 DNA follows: TGCGCCAGCAGCCAAGACCCTTATAACTACGAGCAGTACTTC. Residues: CASSQDPYNYEQYF.

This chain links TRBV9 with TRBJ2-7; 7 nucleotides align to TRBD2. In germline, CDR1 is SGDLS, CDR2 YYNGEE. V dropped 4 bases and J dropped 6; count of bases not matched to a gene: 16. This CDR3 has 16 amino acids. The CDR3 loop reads CASSPRASGYLSEQYF. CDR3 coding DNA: TGTGCCAGCAGCCCCCGGGCTAGCGGATACCTCTCCGAGCAGTACTTC. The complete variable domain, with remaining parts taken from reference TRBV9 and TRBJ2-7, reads DSGVTQTPKHLITATGQRVTLRCSPRSGDLSVYWYQQSLDQGLQFLIQYYNGEERAKGNILERFSAQQFPDLHSELNLSSLELGDSALYFCASSPRASGYLSEQYFGPGTRLTVT.

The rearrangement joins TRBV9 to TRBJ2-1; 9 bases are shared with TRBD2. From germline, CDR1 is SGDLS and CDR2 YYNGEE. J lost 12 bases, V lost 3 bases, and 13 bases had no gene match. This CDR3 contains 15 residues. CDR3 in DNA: TGTGCCAGCAGCGAGGCGAGGAGCGGGGGGTGGGTGCAGTTCTTC. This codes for CASSEARSGGWVQFF.

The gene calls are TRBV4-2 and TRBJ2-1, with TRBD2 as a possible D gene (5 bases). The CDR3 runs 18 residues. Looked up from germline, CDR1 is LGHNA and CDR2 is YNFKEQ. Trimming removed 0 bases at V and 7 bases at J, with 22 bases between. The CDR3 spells CASSQDQQFEGLGNEQFF. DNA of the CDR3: TGTGCCAGCAGCCAAGATCAACAATTTGAGGGCCTGGGGAATGAGCAGTTCTTC.

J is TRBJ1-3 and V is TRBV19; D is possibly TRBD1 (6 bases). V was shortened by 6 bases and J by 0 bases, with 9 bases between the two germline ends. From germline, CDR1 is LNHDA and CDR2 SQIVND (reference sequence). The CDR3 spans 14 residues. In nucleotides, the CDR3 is TGTGCCAGTAGCACAGGGAACTCTGGAAACACCATATATTTT. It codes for CASSTGNSGNTIYF.

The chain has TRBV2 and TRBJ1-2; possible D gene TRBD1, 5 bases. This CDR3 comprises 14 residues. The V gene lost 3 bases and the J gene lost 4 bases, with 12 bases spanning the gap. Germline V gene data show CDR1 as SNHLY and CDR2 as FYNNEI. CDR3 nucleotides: TGTGCCAGCAGTGAGGCAGGGTTCGGCTATGGCTACACCTTC. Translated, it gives CASSEAGFGYGYTF.

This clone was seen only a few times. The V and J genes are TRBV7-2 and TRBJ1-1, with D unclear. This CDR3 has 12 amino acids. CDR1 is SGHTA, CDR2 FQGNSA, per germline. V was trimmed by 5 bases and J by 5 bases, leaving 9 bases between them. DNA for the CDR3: TGTGCCAGCAGCCCCGAGGGTACTGAAGCTTTCTTT. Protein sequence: CASSPEGTEAFF.

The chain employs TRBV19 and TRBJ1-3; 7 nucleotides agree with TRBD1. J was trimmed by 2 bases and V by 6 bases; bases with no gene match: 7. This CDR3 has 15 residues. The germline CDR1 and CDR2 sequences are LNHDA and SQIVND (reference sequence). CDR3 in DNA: TGTGCCAGTAGACAAGACAGGGTGGCTGGAAACACCATATATTTT. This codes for CASRQDRVAGNTIYF.

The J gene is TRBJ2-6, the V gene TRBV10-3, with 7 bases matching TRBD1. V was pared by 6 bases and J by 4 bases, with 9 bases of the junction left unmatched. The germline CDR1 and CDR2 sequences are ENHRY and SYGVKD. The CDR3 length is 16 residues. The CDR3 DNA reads TGTGCCATCAGGGGGGACAGAGGTCCCGGGGCCAACGTCCTGACTTTC. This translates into CAIRGDRGPGANVLTF.

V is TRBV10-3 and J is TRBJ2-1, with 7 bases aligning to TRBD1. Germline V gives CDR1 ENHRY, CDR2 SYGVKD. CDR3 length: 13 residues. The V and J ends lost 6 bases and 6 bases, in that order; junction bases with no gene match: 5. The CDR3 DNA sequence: TGTGCCATCAGGGGGGACAGTTTCAATGAGCAGTTCTTC. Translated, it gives CAIRGDSFNEQFF.

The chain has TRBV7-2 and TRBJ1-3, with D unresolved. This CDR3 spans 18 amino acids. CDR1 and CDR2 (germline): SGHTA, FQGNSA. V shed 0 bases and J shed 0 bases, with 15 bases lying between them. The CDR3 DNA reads TGTGCCAGCAGCTTAGCCGGTTTGAGACAAAGCTCTGGAAACACCATATATTTT. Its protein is CASSLAGLRQSSGNTIYF.

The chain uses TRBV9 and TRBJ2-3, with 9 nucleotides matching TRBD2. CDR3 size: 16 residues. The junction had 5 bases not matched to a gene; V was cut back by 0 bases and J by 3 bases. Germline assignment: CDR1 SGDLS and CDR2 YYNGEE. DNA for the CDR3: TGTGCCAGCAGCGTAGCCGCGGGAGGGCCGACAGATACGCAGTATTTT. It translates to CASSVAAGGPTDTQYF.

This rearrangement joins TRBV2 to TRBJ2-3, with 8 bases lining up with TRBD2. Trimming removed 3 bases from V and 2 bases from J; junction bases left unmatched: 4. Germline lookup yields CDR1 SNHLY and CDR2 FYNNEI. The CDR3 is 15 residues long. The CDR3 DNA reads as TGTGCCAGCAGTGAGGCGGGGGGAACCACAGATACGCAGTATTTT. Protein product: CASSEAGGTTDTQYF. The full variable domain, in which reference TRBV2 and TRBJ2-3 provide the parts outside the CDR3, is EPEVTQTPSHQVTQMGQEVILRCVPISNHLYFYWYRQILGQKVEFLVSFYNNEISEKSEIFDDQFSVERPDGSNFTLKIRSTKLEDSAMYFCASSEAGGTTDTQYFGPGTRLTVL.

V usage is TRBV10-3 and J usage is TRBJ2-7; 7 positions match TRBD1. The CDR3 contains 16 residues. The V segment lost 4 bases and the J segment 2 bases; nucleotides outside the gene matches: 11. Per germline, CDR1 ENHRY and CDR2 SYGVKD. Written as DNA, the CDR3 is TGTGCCATCAGTGGGACGACAGGGTTAGTGGCCTACGAGCAGTACTTC. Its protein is CAISGTTGLVAYEQYF.

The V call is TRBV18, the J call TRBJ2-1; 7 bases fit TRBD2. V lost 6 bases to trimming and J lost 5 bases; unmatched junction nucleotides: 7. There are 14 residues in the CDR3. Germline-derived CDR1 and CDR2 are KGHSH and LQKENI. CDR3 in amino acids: CASSPTSYDNEQFF. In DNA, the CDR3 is TGTGCCAGCTCCCCGACTAGCTACGACAATGAGCAGTTCTTC.

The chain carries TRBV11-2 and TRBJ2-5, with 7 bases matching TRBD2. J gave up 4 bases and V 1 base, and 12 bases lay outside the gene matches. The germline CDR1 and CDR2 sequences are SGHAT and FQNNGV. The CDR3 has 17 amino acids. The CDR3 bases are TGTGCCAGCAGCTTAGTTCGTTGGGGGAGCGGGGCAGAGACCCAGTACTTC. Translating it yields CASSLVRWGSGAETQYF.

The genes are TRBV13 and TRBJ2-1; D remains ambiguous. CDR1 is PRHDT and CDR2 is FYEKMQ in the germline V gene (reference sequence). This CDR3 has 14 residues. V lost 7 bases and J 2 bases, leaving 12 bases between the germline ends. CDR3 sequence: CASIPTGTYNEQFF. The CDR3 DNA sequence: TGTGCCAGCATCCCGACTGGCACCTACAATGAGCAGTTCTTC. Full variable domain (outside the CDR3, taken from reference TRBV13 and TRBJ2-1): AAGVIQSPRHLIKEKRETATLKCYPIPRHDTVYWYQQGPGQDPQFLISFYEKMQSDKGSIPDRFSAQQFSDYHSELNMSSLELGDSALYFCASIPTGTYNEQFFGPGTRLTVL.

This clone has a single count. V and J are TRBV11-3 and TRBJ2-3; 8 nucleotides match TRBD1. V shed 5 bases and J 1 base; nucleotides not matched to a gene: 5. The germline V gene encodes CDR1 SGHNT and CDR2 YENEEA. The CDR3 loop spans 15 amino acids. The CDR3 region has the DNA TGTGCCAGCAGCCGGCAGGGGGCCGGCACAGATACGCAGTATTTT. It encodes CASSRQGAGTDTQYF.